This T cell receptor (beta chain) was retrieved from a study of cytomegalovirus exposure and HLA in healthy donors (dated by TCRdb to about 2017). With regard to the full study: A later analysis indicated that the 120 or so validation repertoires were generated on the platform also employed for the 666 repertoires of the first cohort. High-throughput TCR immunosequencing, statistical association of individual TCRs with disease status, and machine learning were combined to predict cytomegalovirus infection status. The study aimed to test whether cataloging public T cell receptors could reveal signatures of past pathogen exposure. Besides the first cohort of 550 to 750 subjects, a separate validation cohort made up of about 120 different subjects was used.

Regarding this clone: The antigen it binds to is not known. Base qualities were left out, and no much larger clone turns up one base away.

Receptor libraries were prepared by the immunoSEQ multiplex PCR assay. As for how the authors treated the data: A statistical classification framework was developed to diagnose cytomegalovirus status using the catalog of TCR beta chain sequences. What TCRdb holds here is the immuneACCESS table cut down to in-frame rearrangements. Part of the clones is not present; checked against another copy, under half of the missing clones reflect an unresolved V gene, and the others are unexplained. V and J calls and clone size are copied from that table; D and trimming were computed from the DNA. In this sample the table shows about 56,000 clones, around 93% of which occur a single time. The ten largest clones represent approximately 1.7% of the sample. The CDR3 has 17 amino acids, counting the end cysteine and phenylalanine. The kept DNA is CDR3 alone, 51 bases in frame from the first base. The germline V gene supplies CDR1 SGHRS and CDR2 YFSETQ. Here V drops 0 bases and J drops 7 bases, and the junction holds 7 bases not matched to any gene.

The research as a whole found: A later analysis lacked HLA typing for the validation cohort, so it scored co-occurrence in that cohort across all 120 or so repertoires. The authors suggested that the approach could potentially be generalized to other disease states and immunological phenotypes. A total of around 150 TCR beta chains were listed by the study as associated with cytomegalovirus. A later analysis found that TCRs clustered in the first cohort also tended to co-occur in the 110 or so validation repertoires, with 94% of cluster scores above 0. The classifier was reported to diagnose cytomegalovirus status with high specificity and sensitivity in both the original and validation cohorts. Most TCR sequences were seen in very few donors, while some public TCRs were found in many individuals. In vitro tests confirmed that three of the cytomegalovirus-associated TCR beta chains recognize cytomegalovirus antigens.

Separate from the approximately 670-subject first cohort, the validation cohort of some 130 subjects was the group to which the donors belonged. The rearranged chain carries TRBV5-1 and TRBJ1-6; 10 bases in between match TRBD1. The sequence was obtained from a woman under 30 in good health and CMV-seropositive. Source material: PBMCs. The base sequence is TGCGCCAGCAGCTTGGGGGGACAGGGGCGCCCAAATTCACCCCTCCACTTT. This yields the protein CASSLGGQGRPNSPLHF.